The 32 T cell receptor beta chains listed next were all sequenced from one sample in a study of blood T cell repertoires in COVID-19. The protocol was immunoSEQ multiplex PCR, while the TCRdb copy is restricted to in-frame clones and leaves out a portion. This sample has just over 60,000 clones, with 65% to 85% found just once. The sequenced material came from peripheral blood. These receptors originate from a woman of 80 years or more with active or convalescent COVID-19.

This chain uses TRBV2 with TRBJ2-5; TRBD1 might be the D (6 bases). CDR3 size: 15 residues. The ends were cut back, 1 base at V and 1 base at J, with 10 bases in the middle. Germline assignment: CDR1 SNHLY and CDR2 FYNNEI. CDR3 amino acids: CASSEERGGQETQYF. The CDR3 coding sequence is TGTGCCAGCAGTGAAGAGAGAGGGGGCCAAGAGACCCAGTACTTC.

The genes are TRBV5-1 and TRBJ1-5, with 7 bases lining up with TRBD1. The germline CDR1 and CDR2 sequences are SGHRS and YFSETQ. The CDR3 is made up of 15 amino acids. After removal of 0 bases from V and 5 bases from J, the junction contained 5 bases not matched to a gene. The chain's CDR3 is CASSLESGGDQPQHF. CDR3 in DNA: TGCGCCAGCAGCTTGGAGTCAGGGGGAGATCAGCCCCAGCATTTT.

The V gene is TRBV5-1, the J gene TRBJ2-7, with 9 bases that match TRBD2. This CDR3 comprises 14 residues. Germline trimming cut 4 bases from V and 3 bases from J; bases unmatched to any gene: 5. From germline, CDR1 is SGHRS and CDR2 YFSETQ. CDR3 amino acids: CASSPRGGIYEQYF. CDR3 nucleotides: TGCGCCAGCAGCCCGCGGGGGGGCATCTACGAGCAGTACTTC.

This clone turned up a few times. The rearrangement uses TRBV5-1 and TRBJ1-1, with D possibly TRBD1 on 6 matching bases. V was trimmed by 3 bases and J by 12 bases, leaving 18 bases between them. Germline V CDR1 and CDR2: SGHRS, YFSETQ. The CDR3 covers 13 residues. As DNA, the CDR3 is TGCGCCAGCAGCTGGTTAGACAGGACGTGGTCTTTCTTT. This translates into CASSWLDRTWSFF.

V gene TRBV18 combines with J gene TRBJ2-3; 10 bases are a match to TRBD2. Germline values: CDR1 KGHSH, CDR2 LQKENI. V shed 2 bases, J shed 1 base, and the junction held 6 bases outside the gene matches. The CDR3 contains 17 residues. CDR3: CASSPFGLAGGTDTQYF. DNA for the CDR3: TGTGCCAGCTCACCATTCGGCCTAGCGGGGGGCACAGATACGCAGTATTTT. Full variable domain (rest looked up from reference TRBV18 and TRBJ2-3): NAGVMQNPRHLVRRRGQEARLRCSPMKGHSHVYWYRQLPEEGLKFMVYLQKENIIDESGMPKERFSAEFPKEGPSILRIQQVVRGDSAAYFCASSPFGLAGGTDTQYFGPGTRLTVL.

V and J are TRBV25-1 and TRBJ2-2; no clear D gene. The CDR3 sequence is 15 residues long. Per the germline V gene, CDR1 is MGHDK and CDR2 is SYGVNS. With 2 bases removed from V and 1 base from J, the gap between germline ends came to 8 bases. The CDR3 loop reads CASSEHGGNTGELFF. In nucleotides, the CDR3 is TGTGCCAGCAGTGAACACGGTGGGAACACCGGGGAGCTGTTTTTT.

This clone showed up just once. The chain employs TRBV7-2 and TRBJ1-2; 7 bases align to TRBD1. V lost 3 bases to trimming and J lost 3 bases; unmatched junction nucleotides: 4. This CDR3 comprises 14 residues. Germline assignment: CDR1 SGHTA and CDR2 FQGNSA. The CDR3: CASSLGTVDYGYTF. CDR3 sequence (DNA): TGTGCCAGCAGCTTGGGGACAGTAGACTATGGCTACACCTTC. Drawing the rest from reference TRBV7-2 and TRBJ1-2, the complete variable domain is GAGVSQSPSNKVTEKGKDVELRCDPISGHTALYWYRQSLGQGLEFLIYFQGNSAPDKSGLPSDRFSAERTGGSVSTLTIQRTQQEDSAVYLCASSLGTVDYGYTFGSGTRLTVV.

The CDR3, as DNA: TGTGCCAGCAGCTCGAGACAGGACCCCTTCTATGGCTACACCTTC. The encoded protein is CASSSRQDPFYGYTF. The chain joins TRBV7-9 to TRBJ1-2, with TRBD1 as a possible D gene (6 bases). Looked up from germline, CDR1 is SEHNR and CDR2 is FQNEAQ (reference sequence). Trimming left V 4 bases short and J 4 bases short, with 16 bases between. The length of the CDR3 is 15 residues.

The V call is TRBV5-6, the J call TRBJ1-2; D unclear. Looked up from germline, CDR1 is SGHDT and CDR2 is YYEEEE. This CDR3 is 14 amino acids long. V was trimmed by 1 base and J by 0 bases, leaving 7 bases between them. The DNA for the CDR3 is TGTGCCAGCAGCTTGTTGGCAGCTAACTATGGCTACACCTTC. This codes for CASSLLAANYGYTF.

The chain recombines TRBV14 with TRBJ1-2, with a possible D match to TRBD1 (5 bases). The germline gives CDR1 SGHDN, CDR2 FVKESK. V lost 1 base, J lost 4 bases, and 13 bases lay in between. CDR3 size: 15 residues. The CDR3 loop is CASSQANRPTYGYTF. The DNA for the CDR3 is TGTGCCAGCAGCCAAGCCAACAGGCCAACCTATGGCTACACCTTC.

CDR3: CASSEASGIQPQHF. Written as DNA, the CDR3 is TGTGCCAGCAGTGAAGCCTCAGGGATCCAGCCCCAGCATTTT. The J gene is TRBJ1-5, the V gene TRBV6-1, with D maybe TRBD1 (5 bases). Per the germline V gene, CDR1 is MNHNS and CDR2 is SASEGT. The V and J ends lost 0 bases and 7 bases respectively, with 10 bases between them. The CDR3 covers 14 residues.

This chain uses TRBV7-9 with TRBJ1-2; 12 bases agree with TRBD1. With V trimmed by 5 bases and J by 7 bases, 8 bases remained unmatched. The CDR3 runs to 15 residues. Per the germline V gene, CDR1 is SEHNR and CDR2 is FQNEAQ (reference sequence). CDR3 loop: CASSAGDRGQGGYTF. The CDR3 bases are TGTGCCAGCAGCGCCGGGGACAGGGGGCAGGGTGGCTACACCTTC.

The chain recombines TRBV5-1 with TRBJ1-2, with unresolved D. The CDR3 is 13 amino acids. Trimming stripped 2 bases from V and 4 bases from J, with 9 bases between. Per the germline V gene, CDR1 is SGHRS and CDR2 is YFSETQ. The CDR3 protein is CASSLTASYGYTF. The CDR3 DNA is TGCGCCAGCAGCTTAACTGCTAGCTATGGCTACACCTTC. Based on the CDR3 plus reference TRBV5-1 and TRBJ1-2, the full variable domain is KAGVTQTPRYLIKTRGQQVTLSCSPISGHRSVSWYQQTPGQGLQFLFEYFSETQRNKGNFPGRFSGRQFSNSRSEMNVSTLELGDSALYLCASSLTASYGYTFGSGTRLTVV.

The count of this clone is one. The chain has TRBV9 and TRBJ2-3; TRBD1 agrees at 10 bases. Per the germline V gene, CDR1 is SGDLS and CDR2 is YYNGEE. With 0 bases clipped from V and 7 bases from J, the junction kept 8 bases outside the gene matches. This CDR3 has 16 amino acids. In nucleotides, the CDR3 is TGTGCCAGCAGCGTAGGTGGGACAGGGGCCCTCTATACGCAGTATTTT. As protein: CASSVGGTGALYTQYF.

The chain employs TRBV30 and TRBJ2-7, with D perhaps matching TRBD2 (5 bases). This CDR3 comprises 14 residues. The germline gives CDR1 GTSNPN, CDR2 SVGIG (reference sequence). Trimming removed 4 bases at V and 6 bases at J, with 19 bases between. For the CDR3, the DNA is TGTGCCTGGACCCGAGGGCCCTCCACTGGCGAGCAGTACTTC. As protein: CAWTRGPSTGEQYF.

This sequence joins TRBV19 and TRBJ2-7; 12 nucleotides align to TRBD2. The CDR3 length is 15 residues. The J segment lost 2 bases and the V segment lost 1 base, leaving 0 bases of the junction unmatched. Germline V gene data show CDR1 as LNHDA and CDR2 as SQIVND (reference sequence). In DNA, the CDR3 is TGTGCCAGTAGTATAGGACTAGCGGGAGCCTACGAGCAGTACTTC. Translated, it gives CASSIGLAGAYEQYF.

The chain carries TRBV10-3 and TRBJ2-5, with 12 bases matching TRBD1. The J segment lost 5 bases and the V segment lost 6 bases, leaving 4 bases of the junction unmatched. Germline loops: CDR1 ENHRY, CDR2 SYGVKD. CDR3 length: 14 amino acids. The CDR3, as DNA: TGTGCCATCAGGCCGGGACAGGGGGCCGAGACCCAGTACTTC. This encodes CAIRPGQGAETQYF.

This clone was counted a few times. The rearrangement uses TRBV2 and TRBJ2-2; 8 bases are shared with TRBD1. CDR1 and CDR2 from the germline V gene are SNHLY and FYNNEI. Trimming took 6 bases from V and 4 from J; bases not matched to a gene: 1. This CDR3 is built from 13 residues. CDR3 in DNA: TGTGCCAGCAGGGGACAGGCCACCGGGGAGCTGTTTTTT. Protein sequence: CASRGQATGELFF.

This clone has only one observation. The CDR3 here is CASSSAGQETQYF. In nucleotides, the CDR3 is TGTGCCAGCAGCTCGGCGGGGCAAGAGACCCAGTACTTC. This rearrangement joins TRBV5-4 to TRBJ2-5; possibly TRBD2 for D (6 bases). V lost 3 bases, J lost 2 bases, and 8 bases lay in between. Per the germline V gene, CDR1 is SGHNT and CDR2 is YYREEE (reference sequence). The CDR3 spans 13 residues.

This clone has a handful of counts. The rearrangement uses TRBV2 and TRBJ2-7; TRBD2 matches at 13 bases. The ends lost 4 bases at V and 4 bases at J; junction bases unmatched: 4. This CDR3 region has 15 residues. Germline values: CDR1 SNHLY, CDR2 FYNNEI. The CDR3 sequence is CASSGTSGGTYEQYF. The CDR3 DNA is TGTGCCAGCAGTGGGACTAGCGGGGGTACTTACGAGCAGTACTTC. Full variable domain (remainder filled in from reference TRBV2 and TRBJ2-7): EPEVTQTPSHQVTQMGQEVILRCVPISNHLYFYWYRQILGQKVEFLVSFYNNEISEKSEIFDDQFSVERPDGSNFTLKIRSTKLEDSAMYFCASSGTSGGTYEQYFGPGTRLTVT.

The chain carries TRBV19 and TRBJ2-7; tentatively, D is TRBD1 (6 bases). Trimming stripped 7 bases from V and 5 bases from J, with 21 bases between. Germline CDR1 LNHDA, CDR2 SQIVND (reference sequence). This CDR3 spans 15 amino acids. The CDR3 sequence: CASKISGQKGHEQYF. In DNA form, the CDR3 reads TGTGCCAGTAAAATCTCGGGACAAAAAGGACACGAGCAGTACTTC.

This clone showed up just once. V is TRBV6-5 and J is TRBJ1-6; 10 nucleotides agree with TRBD1. This CDR3 region has 15 residues. V trimming: 7 bases; J trimming: 7 bases; junction bases outside the gene matches: 7. The germline V gene has CDR1 MNHEY and CDR2 SVGAGI. The CDR3 is CASNPGTGENSPLHF. The DNA of the CDR3 is TGTGCCAGCAATCCCGGGACAGGGGAGAATTCACCCCTCCACTTT.

This rearrangement joins TRBV18 to TRBJ1-4; no clear D gene. V shed 4 bases and J shed 0 bases, with 12 bases lying between them. The CDR3 is 16 amino acids. Germline CDR1 and CDR2: KGHSH and LQKENI. This chain's CDR3 is CASSRSLSATNEKLFF. The CDR3 DNA is TGTGCCAGCTCACGAAGTTTGAGTGCAACTAATGAAAAACTGTTTTTT.

This chain joins TRBV5-1 and TRBJ1-4; 10 bases map to TRBD1. In germline, CDR1 is SGHRS, CDR2 YFSETQ. V lost 2 bases, J lost 6 bases, and 7 bases stayed unmatched. The CDR3 is made up of 16 amino acids. The DNA for the CDR3 is TGCGCCAGCAGCTTAACCGGGACAGGGGCTCATGAAAAACTGTTTTTT. Translating it yields CASSLTGTGAHEKLFF.

V usage is TRBV6-1 and J usage is TRBJ1-4, with 7 bases that match TRBD1. CDR3 length equals 14 residues. CDR1 MNHNS and CDR2 SASEGT come from the germline V gene. J gave up 5 bases and V 6 bases, and 6 bases lay outside the gene matches. The CDR3 is CASSPGTENEKLFF. The CDR3 DNA reads as TGTGCCAGCAGCCCCGGGACAGAAAATGAAAAACTGTTTTTT.

The chain employs TRBV10-2 and TRBJ1-2; D is unclear. This CDR3 is built from 15 residues. Germline V CDR1 and CDR2: WSHSY, SAAADI. V was pared by 0 bases and J by 1 base, with 9 bases between. The CDR3 DNA sequence: TGCGCCAGCAGTGAGTCGTCTTACAGTAACTATGGCTACACCTTC. Its translation: CASSESSYSNYGYTF.

V usage is TRBV11-1 and J usage is TRBJ2-1, with 7 bases lining up with TRBD2. Germline V gene lookup returns CDR1 SGHAT and CDR2 FQDESV (reference sequence). The CDR3 covers 15 residues. V trimming: 5 bases; J trimming: 2 bases; junction bases outside the gene matches: 6. This chain's CDR3 is CASSRTGGTYNEQFF. The CDR3, as DNA: TGTGCCAGCAGCCGTACCGGGGGGACCTACAATGAGCAGTTCTTC.

The V call is TRBV7-3, the J call TRBJ2-3; 15 nucleotides match TRBD2. Germline V gene sequence: CDR1 SGHTA, CDR2 FQGTGA. This CDR3 is 16 amino acids long. J was trimmed by 5 bases and V by 5 bases; bases with no gene match: 5. For the CDR3, the DNA is TGTGCCAGCAGCCTCATGGGACTAGCGGGGGGAGATACGCAGTATTTT. As protein: CASSLMGLAGGDTQYF.

There are a few counts of this clone. CDR3 region: CASSMEAGLEAFF. For the CDR3, the DNA is TGTGCCAGTAGTATGGAGGCAGGCTTAGAAGCTTTCTTT. This chain connects TRBV19 to TRBJ1-1; D ambiguous. The V gene's germline CDR1 is LNHDA and CDR2 SQIVND (reference sequence). Trimming removed 3 bases from V and 8 bases from J, with 13 bases in between. There are 13 residues in the CDR3.

This rearrangement joins TRBV7-9 to TRBJ1-3; D gene unclear. The CDR3 spans 14 residues. V was cut by 1 base and J by 2 bases, with 6 bases left in between. The germline gives CDR1 SEHNR, CDR2 FQNEAQ (reference sequence). This CDR3 is CASSLGSAGNTIYF. The CDR3 DNA reads TGTGCCAGCAGCTTAGGGAGTGCTGGAAACACCATATATTTT.

CDR3 DNA sequence: TGCGCCAGCAGCTTGCCGGGGGGGGGCGCAAATGAAAAACTGTTTTTT. Its translation: CASSLPGGGANEKLFF. The V and J genes are TRBV5-1 and TRBJ1-4, with D possibly being TRBD1 (6 bases). CDR1 is SGHRS and CDR2 is YFSETQ in the germline V gene. This CDR3 region has 16 residues. The V end lost 1 base, the J end lost 5 bases, and 15 bases lay between the germline ends.

J is TRBJ1-1 and V is TRBV7-6; D gene unclear. Trimming removed 1 base from V and 6 bases from J, with 12 bases in between. This CDR3 is built from 14 residues. From germline, CDR1 is SGHVS and CDR2 FNYEAQ. The CDR3 spells CASSLVAVEAEAFF. The CDR3 region has the DNA TGTGCCAGCAGCTTAGTTGCGGTAGAAGCTGAAGCTTTCTTT.